This TCR beta chain derives from a study of OX40 agonist ivuxolimab in advanced cancers. Study-wide context: Patients with hepatocellular carcinoma, melanoma, renal cell or head and neck cancer made up the dose-escalation patients. Regarding the study as a whole: Expanded clones were, on average, more numerous in CD8+ T cells than in CD4+. Both CD4+ and CD8+ T cell populations in blood had undergone clonal expansion by week 6 at 0.1 to 3.0 mg/kg.

Method: immunoSEQ multiplex PCR; TCRdb's copy keeps in-frame clones and lacks some. The sample lists around 95,000 clones; 90% were seen once. CDR3 length: 15 amino acids. Germline lookup yields CDR1 SQVTM and CDR2 ANQGSEA. V was cut by 0 bases and J by 3 bases, with 14 bases left in between. This clone was observed once. Its antigen is currently unknown. The sequencing here drew on CD4+ or CD8+ T cells sorted from blood, taken in a trial of the OX40 agonist ivuxolimab. The chain carries TRBV29-1 and TRBJ1-1; D is undetermined. The TCR comes from an adult with an advanced solid tumor such as melanoma, head and neck, liver or kidney cancer. The CDR3, as DNA: TGCAGCGTTGAAGATTCCGTAACATTTCACACTGAAGCTTTCTTT. Encoded protein: CSVEDSVTFHTEAFF.